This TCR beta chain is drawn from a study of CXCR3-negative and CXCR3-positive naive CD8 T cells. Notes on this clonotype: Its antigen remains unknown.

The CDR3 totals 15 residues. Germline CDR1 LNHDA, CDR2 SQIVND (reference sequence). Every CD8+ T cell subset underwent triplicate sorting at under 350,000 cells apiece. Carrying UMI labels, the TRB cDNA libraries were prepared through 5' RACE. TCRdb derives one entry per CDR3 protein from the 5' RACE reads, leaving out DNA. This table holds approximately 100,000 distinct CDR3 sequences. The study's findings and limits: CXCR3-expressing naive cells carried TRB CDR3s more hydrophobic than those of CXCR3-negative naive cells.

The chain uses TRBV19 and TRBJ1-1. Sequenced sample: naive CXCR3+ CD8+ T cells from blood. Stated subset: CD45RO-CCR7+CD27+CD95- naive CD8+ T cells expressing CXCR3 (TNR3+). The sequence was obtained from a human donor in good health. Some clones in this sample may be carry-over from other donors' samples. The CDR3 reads CASSIEIGTADQAFF.